Listed here are 14 T cell receptor beta chains from one sample, sequenced in a study of shared clonotypes between healthy human individuals. TCRdb keeps only in-frame clones here, not all; method: immunoSEQ multiplex PCR. Of about 510,000 clones listed, 79% are singletons. The specimen was PBMCs. The receptors originated from a woman between 40 and 55 years old in good health. Some clones in this sample may be carry-over from other donors' samples.

The chain has TRBV4-1 and TRBJ2-3; 7 nucleotides align to TRBD2. Germline loops: CDR1 MGHRA, CDR2 YSYEKL. V dropped 4 bases and J dropped 2; count of bases not matched to a gene: 21. The CDR3 runs 20 residues. Here the CDR3 reads CASSPEEATIAGPDTDTQYF. CDR3 DNA: TGCGCCAGCAGCCCAGAAGAGGCTACCATAGCGGGTCCTGACACAGATACGCAGTATTTT.

The chain carries TRBV7-9 and TRBJ2-6, with D possibly being TRBD2 (6 bases). The V end lost 5 bases, the J end lost 4 bases, and 15 bases lay between the germline ends. There are 16 residues in the CDR3. Per the germline V gene, CDR1 is SEHNR and CDR2 is FQNEAQ (reference sequence). For the CDR3, the DNA is TGTGCCAGCAGCCCACGTGGCGGGGCAGGGGCCAACGTCCTGACTTTC. Translated, it gives CASSPRGGAGANVLTF.

The chain has TRBV28 and TRBJ1-1; tentative D call: TRBD1 (5 bases). The CDR3 has 19 residues. Trimming cost V 4 bases and J 1 base, with 25 bases left between them. Germline V gene lookup returns CDR1 MDHEN and CDR2 SYDVKM. The CDR3 loop reads CASSWDPSAGVLGNTEAFF. The CDR3 DNA reads TGTGCCAGCAGTTGGGACCCCTCCGCGGGGGTTTTGGGGAACACTGAAGCTTTCTTT. Full variable domain (remainder filled in from reference TRBV28 and TRBJ1-1): DVKVTQSSRYLVKRTGEKVFLECVQDMDHENMFWYRQDPGLGLRLIYFSYDVKMKEKGDIPEGYSVSREKKERFSLILESASTNQTSMYLCASSWDPSAGVLGNTEAFFGQGTRLTVV.

The chain joins TRBV7-7 to TRBJ2-2; D is perhaps TRBD2 (5 bases). Germline V lookup: CDR1 SSHAT, CDR2 FNYEAQ (reference sequence). V gave up 6 bases and J gave up 1 base, with 9 bases separating them. This CDR3 spans 14 amino acids. Here the CDR3 reads CASSPDWNTGELFF. CDR3 DNA: TGTGCCAGCAGTCCGGACTGGAACACCGGGGAGCTGTTTTTT.

Ten or more counts support this clone. The V and J genes are TRBV28 and TRBJ2-7, with 7 bases matching TRBD1. V lost 7 bases, J lost 6 bases, and 6 bases stayed unmatched. This CDR3 is built from 12 residues. Germline V gene data show CDR1 as MDHEN and CDR2 as SYDVKM. CDR3 sequence (DNA): TGTGCCAGCACCGACAGGGATAGCGAGCAGTACTTC. It specifies CASTDRDSEQYF.

On this clone itself: Other DNA sequences in this specimen translate into the identical CDR3. The gene calls are TRBV9 and TRBJ1-3; the match to TRBD1 covers 7 bases. This CDR3 contains 15 residues. V shed 0 bases and J 4 bases; nucleotides not matched to a gene: 4. Germline loops: CDR1 SGDLS, CDR2 YYNGEE. CDR3 amino acids: CASSVEGARGNTIYF. The CDR3 DNA reads as TGTGCCAGCAGCGTAGAGGGGGCGAGGGGAAACACCATATATTTT.

The chain combines TRBV5-1 with TRBJ2-5; weak D call: TRBD1 (5 bases). This CDR3 spans 13 amino acids. Trimming shortened V by 2 bases and J by 5 bases, and 10 bases separated the two germline ends. Germline V gene lookup returns CDR1 SGHRS and CDR2 YFSETQ. The CDR3 bases are TGCGCCAGCAGCTTCTGGGGCCGGGAGACCCAGTACTTC. As protein: CASSFWGRETQYF.

The chain couples TRBV28 to TRBJ2-7; 12 nucleotides agree with TRBD1. Germline V gives CDR1 MDHEN, CDR2 SYDVKM. The CDR3 has 18 amino acids. In DNA, the CDR3 is TGTGGCGGGACAGGGGGCGTCGTGGGGACTAGCCCGTCCTACGAGCAGTACTTC. It yields the protein CGGTGGVVGTSPSYEQYF. The entire variable domain, with the rest obtained from reference TRBV28 and TRBJ2-7, is as follows: DVKVTQSSRYLVKRTGEKVFLECVQDMDHENMFWYRQDPGLGLRLIYFSYDVKMKEKGDIPEGYSVSREKKERFSLILESASTNQTSMYLCGGTGGVVGTSPSYEQYFGPGTRLTVT.

The V gene is TRBV21-1, the J gene TRBJ2-7. TRBV21-1 is reported as a pseudogene. There are 19 residues in the CDR3. As DNA, the CDR3 is TGTGCCAGCAGCAAAGTCGGAAAGGAGGGGGGCGGAGGCAGGTACGAGCAGTACTTC. It specifies CASSKVGKEGGGGRYEQYF.

This chain joins TRBV11-3 and TRBJ2-3, with TRBD2 matching 12 bases. Trimming removed 6 bases from V and 0 bases from J; junction bases left unmatched: 1. The CDR3 consists of 15 residues. The V gene's germline CDR1 is SGHNT and CDR2 YENEEA. The CDR3 protein is CASSGTSGSTDTQYF. For the CDR3, the DNA is TGTGCCAGCAGTGGGACTAGCGGGAGCACAGATACGCAGTATTTT.

This chain connects TRBV19 to TRBJ2-2, with D unresolved. This CDR3 spans 14 amino acids. V lost 5 bases and J 2 bases, leaving 9 bases between the germline ends. Looked up from germline, CDR1 is LNHDA and CDR2 is SQIVND (reference sequence). The CDR3 loop is CASSGSRNTGELFF. The CDR3 bases are TGTGCCAGTAGTGGTAGCAGAAACACCGGGGAGCTGTTTTTT.

Regarding this clone: Only one base separates this from a far larger clonotype, so it likely reflects a read error. CDR3 sequence reads: CASRENTEAFF. The CDR3, as DNA: TGTGCCAGCAGAGAGAACACTGAAGCTTTCTTT. The J gene is TRBJ1-1, the V gene TRBV7-2; D unclear. Trimming took off 6 bases at V and 1 base at J, with 3 bases between the two ends. Germline values: CDR1 SGHTA, CDR2 FQGNSA. The CDR3 loop spans 11 amino acids. The variable domain in full, completed from reference TRBV7-2 and TRBJ1-1, reads GAGVSQSPSNKVTEKGKDVELRCDPISGHTALYWYRQSLGQGLEFLIYFQGNSAPDKSGLPSDRFSAERTGGSVSTLTIQRTQQEDSAVYLCASRENTEAFFGQGTRLTVV.

The V call is TRBV5-4, the J call TRBJ2-5; D may be TRBD2 (6 bases). The germline gives CDR1 SGHNT, CDR2 YYREEE (reference sequence). V lost 0 bases and J lost 2, with 8 bases in between. The CDR3 consists of 14 residues. The CDR3 DNA reads TGTGCCAGCAGCTTGGGGAGGGATCAAGAGACCCAGTACTTC. Its protein is CASSLGRDQETQYF. Combining the CDR3 with reference TRBV5-4 and TRBJ2-5 gives the whole variable domain ETGVTQSPTHLIKTRGQQVTLRCSSQSGHNTVSWYQQALGQGPQFIFQYYREEENGRGNFPPRFSGLQFPNYSSELNVNALELDDSALYLCASSLGRDQETQYFGPGTRLLVL.

V and J are TRBV15 and TRBJ2-6; D unclear. Germline V gene sequence: CDR1 LNHNV, CDR2 YYDKDF (reference sequence). CDR3 size: 16 residues. Trimming removed 0 bases from V and 4 bases from J, with 10 bases in between. DNA of the CDR3: TGTGCCACCAGCAGAGATAAAGGGTCCGGGGCCAACGTCCTGACTTTC. It codes for CATSRDKGSGANVLTF.